This T cell receptor (beta chain) came from a study of cytomegalovirus exposure and HLA in healthy donors. Study-wide points: The listing of 150 or so TCR beta chains classed them as cytomegalovirus-associated. Subsequent analysis revealed that first-cohort TCR clusters tended to co-occur in the 100 to 150 validation repertoires.

The germline V gene has CDR1 SGHRS and CDR2 YFSETQ. This CDR3 comprises 16 residues. The V and J ends lost 0 bases and 7 bases, in that order; junction bases with no gene match: 12. The validation cohort, a group of around 130 subjects, included the donors and was separate from the roughly 620-subject first cohort. To note about this clone: Its target is not known.

Only in-frame clones appear in the TCRdb table, and some are missing; sequencing was by immunoSEQ multiplex PCR. The sample lists 300,000 or so clones, 70% to 90% occurring once. The origin of this receptor is a man in his thirties or forties in good health and CMV-seronegative. Specimen: PBMCs. J is TRBJ2-5 and V is TRBV5-1, with 7 bases fitting TRBD2. The CDR3 DNA is TGCGCCAGCAGCTTGGATGGGGCTAGCGGTAGCGGGACCCAGTACTTC. It specifies CASSLDGASGSGTQYF.